A single T cell receptor (beta chain) is shown here with its context. TCRdb keeps only in-frame clones here, not all; method: immunoSEQ multiplex PCR. This sample has 150,000 or so clones, with 80% to 90% found just once. V gave up 2 bases and J gave up 1 base, with 12 bases separating them. The CDR3 sequence is 16 residues long. Germline V gene lookup returns CDR1 MNHEY and CDR2 SMNVEV (reference sequence). These data are taken from a study of T cell responses to AZD1222 COVID-19 vaccine. This receptor was identified in an adult who received the MenACWY meningococcal vaccine as a control. The material sequenced was peripheral blood, taken 28 days after the second dose of the MenACWY control vaccine. The V call is TRBV27, the J call TRBJ1-3; D gene uncertain. The DNA of the CDR3 is TGTGCCAGCAGTTTACTAGGACCTCGATCTGGAAACACCATATATTTT. This translates into CASSLLGPRSGNTIYF.